Listed below are T cell receptor beta chains from one sample, sequenced in a study of blood T cell repertoires in COVID-19. This table comes from immunoSEQ multiplex PCR, and its TCRdb copy is limited to in-frame clones, with some not included. The sample records around 250,000 clones, around 84% being singletons. Sequenced: peripheral blood. Source of these receptors: a woman between 40 and 50 years old who had recovered from COVID-19. CDR3s include the opening cysteine and the closing phenylalanine or tryptophan. D genes are given only for firm matches. For some rows the clone size is stated as once, few or many, or as a class when expanded; others skip it.

TRBV6-5	TRBJ1-4	TRBD1	once	CASSYGQGAEKLFF	TGTGCCAGCAGTTACGGCCAGGGGGCGGAAAAACTGTTTTTT
TRBV5-1	TRBJ2-1	-	-	CASSSTGQSAYNEQFF	TGCGCCAGCAGCTCCACAGGACAGTCGGCGTACAATGAGCAGTTCTTC
TRBV28	TRBJ2-7	TRBD1	-	CASSLGLAWTGGSYEQYF	TGTGCCAGCAGTTTAGGACTAGCTTGGACAGGGGGCTCCTACGAGCAGTACTTC
TRBV9	TRBJ2-6	-	-	CASKGVGANVLTF	TGTGCCAGCAAGGGGGTCGGGGCCAACGTCCTGACTTTC
TRBV19	TRBJ1-1	-	-	CASSIGIPAFF	TGTGCCAGTAGTATCGGGATTCCAGCTTTCTTT
TRBV2	TRBJ1-2	-	-	CASSGQGFGYTF	TGTGCCAGCAGTGGGCAGGGGTTTGGCTACACCTTC
TRBV27	TRBJ2-4	-	-	CASSLTGVGKNIQYF	TGTGCCAGCAGTCTTACAGGCGTAGGCAAAAACATTCAGTACTTC
TRBV4-1	TRBJ2-1	TRBD2	-	CASSQEPGGLYNEQFF	TGCGCCAGCAGCCAAGAGCCGGGGGGGCTCTACAATGAGCAGTTCTTC
TRBV16	TRBJ2-2	-	-	CASSQLEEGTGELFF	TGTGCCAGCAGCCAATTGGAAGAGGGCACCGGGGAGCTGTTTTTT
TRBV11-3	TRBJ2-7	-	-	CASSLGLVHGQYF	TGTGCCAGCAGCTTAGGTTTAGTCCACGGGCAGTACTTC
TRBV4-1	TRBJ2-2	-	-	CASSSGTHTGELFF	TGCGCCAGCAGCTCCGGGACACACACCGGGGAGCTGTTTTTT
TRBV3-1/TRBV3-2	TRBJ1-4	-	-	CASSQAERGEKLFF	TGTGCCAGCAGCCAAGCCGAGCGCGGCGAAAAACTGTTTTTT
TRBV18	TRBJ2-5	TRBD1	-	CASSQIGTGQETQYF	TGTGCCAGCTCCCAAATTGGGACAGGCCAAGAGACCCAGTACTTC
TRBV27	TRBJ2-3	TRBD2	-	CASSLVGGGTTDTQYF	TGTGCCAGCAGTTTAGTTGGCGGGGGGACCACAGATACGCAGTATTTT
TRBV19	TRBJ2-2	TRBD2	-	CASSISGAGDTGELFF	TGTGCCAGTAGTATCAGTGGGGCGGGGGACACCGGGGAGCTGTTTTTT
TRBV30	TRBJ2-1	-	many	CAWSNGYNEQFF	TGTGCCTGGAGTAACGGCTACAATGAGCAGTTCTTC
TRBV3-1/TRBV3-2	TRBJ1-2	-	few	CASMGGGNYGYTF	TGTGCCAGCATGGGCGGAGGTAACTATGGCTACACCTTC
TRBV29-1	TRBJ2-1	TRBD1	-	CSVGRTGSYNEQFF	TGCAGCGTGGGACGGACAGGGTCGTACAATGAGCAGTTCTTC
TRBV12-3/TRBV12-4	TRBJ1-5	-	-	CASSFGNQPQHF	TGTGCCAGCAGTTTCGGCAATCAGCCCCAGCATTTT
TRBV5-1	TRBJ2-7	-	once	CASSLGGVAYEQYF	TGCGCCAGCAGCTTAGGCGGAGTCGCCTACGAGCAGTACTTC
TRBV5-5	TRBJ2-2	-	-	CASRQSRDIITGELFF	TGTGCCAGCAGGCAGAGCCGGGACATAATCACCGGGGAGCTGTTTTTT
TRBV7-9	TRBJ2-7	-	-	CASSFTGLSYEQYF	TGTGCCAGCAGCTTTACAGGGCTCTCCTACGAGCAGTACTTC
TRBV5-6	TRBJ1-2	-	-	CASSRRDTYNYGYTF	TGTGCCAGCAGCCGACGGGACACTTATAACTATGGCTACACCTTC
TRBV2	TRBJ1-6	-	-	CASTSERGSPLHF	TGTGCCAGCACGAGTGAAAGGGGCTCACCCCTCCACTTT
TRBV5-1	TRBJ1-5	-	-	CASSLSPEGPQHF	TGCGCCAGCAGCCTGTCCCCCGAGGGGCCCCAGCATTTT
TRBV5-4	TRBJ1-2	-	-	CASSLVQGSSGYTF	TGTGCCAGCAGCTTGGTGCAGGGAAGTTCCGGCTACACCTTC
TRBV7-3	TRBJ2-7	TRBD2	-	CASSQGSGGRYEQYF	TGTGCCAGCAGCCAAGGAAGCGGGGGACGCTACGAGCAGTACTTC
TRBV28	TRBJ1-5	-	-	CASREQNPNQPQHF	TGTGCCAGCAGAGAACAGAACCCAAATCAGCCCCAGCATTTT
TRBV5-5	TRBJ2-6	TRBD1	-	CASSPLWTGGLSGANVLTF	TGTGCCAGCAGCCCGCTATGGACAGGGGGCCTCTCTGGGGCCAACGTCCTGACTTTC
TRBV27	TRBJ2-2	TRBD1	-	CATRTGGNTGELFF	TGTGCCACCCGGACAGGGGGAAACACCGGGGAGCTGTTTTTT
TRBV30	TRBJ1-3	-	-	CAWRPRDRSGNTIYF	TGTGCCTGGAGACCGCGGGACCGCTCTGGAAACACCATATATTTT
TRBV4-1	TRBJ2-5	TRBD1	few	CASSPVAQGARETQYF	TGCGCCAGCAGCCCCGTCGCACAGGGGGCCCGAGAGACCCAGTACTTC
TRBV28	TRBJ2-5	TRBD1	-	CASSLDGTGALETQYF	TGTGCCAGCAGTTTAGATGGAACAGGGGCTTTGGAGACCCAGTACTTC
TRBV4-2	TRBJ2-3	TRBD2	-	CASSQDPLAGNYTDTQYF	TGTGCCAGCAGCCAAGATCCCCTAGCGGGGAACTACACAGATACGCAGTATTTT
TRBV12-3/TRBV12-4	TRBJ2-2	TRBD1	-	CASSTGAAGELFF	TGTGCCAGCAGCACAGGGGCGGCCGGGGAGCTGTTTTTT
TRBV2	TRBJ1-5	-	-	CASNRDSNQPQHF	TGTGCCAGCAACAGGGACAGCAATCAGCCCCAGCATTTT
TRBV15	TRBJ1-2	-	-	CATSRDTGQGFSGYTF	TGTGCCACCAGCAGAGATACGGGCCAGGGGTTCTCTGGCTACACCTTC
TRBV5-1	TRBJ2-4	TRBD1	few	CASSSDRANIQYF	TGCGCCAGCAGCTCCGACAGGGCGAACATTCAGTACTTC
TRBV2	TRBJ2-2	-	-	CASCRSNTGELFF	TGTGCCAGCTGCAGGTCGAACACCGGGGAGCTGTTTTTT
TRBV5-5	TRBJ2-5	TRBD1	-	CASSLVGQGVRETQYF	TGTGCCAGCAGCTTGGTGGGACAGGGGGTGCGGGAGACCCAGTACTTC
TRBV10-1	TRBJ1-6	-	-	CASSGLINSPLHF	TGCGCCAGCAGTGGGCTGATAAATTCACCCCTCCACTTT
TRBV15	TRBJ1-5	TRBD1	-	CATSREGQGRQPQHF	TGTGCCACCAGCAGAGAGGGACAGGGAAGACAGCCCCAGCATTTT
TRBV30	TRBJ1-5	-	-	CAWSSGAGGNQPQHF	TGTGCCTGGAGTTCCGGGGCCGGGGGAAATCAGCCCCAGCATTTT
TRBV10-2	TRBJ2-7	-	-	CASSARPDMTYEQYF	TGCGCCAGCAGTGCTCGCCCGGACATGACTTACGAGCAGTACTTC
TRBV15	TRBJ1-5	-	few	CATSEGHRRGNQPQHF	TGTGCCACCAGCGAGGGACACCGAAGGGGCAATCAGCCCCAGCATTTT
TRBV18	TRBJ2-6	TRBD2	-	CASSPPQAGSSGANVLTF	TGTGCCAGCTCACCACCCCAAGCGGGGAGCTCTGGGGCCAACGTCCTGACTTTC
TRBV27	TRBJ2-7	TRBD1	-	CASSQGEPGRYEQYF	TGTGCCAGCAGCCAGGGGGAGCCCGGCCGGTACGAGCAGTACTTC
TRBV18	TRBJ2-3	TRBD2	-	CASSPRSLAGDTDTQYF	TGTGCCAGCTCACCGCGTTCCCTAGCGGGGGACACAGATACGCAGTATTTT
TRBV5-1	TRBJ1-1	TRBD1	-	CASSPSTGGREAFF	TGCGCCAGCAGCCCTTCGACAGGGGGTAGAGAGGCTTTCTTT
TRBV3-1/TRBV3-2	TRBJ1-1	TRBD1	once	CASSQAYRGQEAEAFF	TGTGCCAGCAGCCAGGCCTACAGGGGGCAGGAGGCTGAAGCTTTCTTT
TRBV19	TRBJ2-3	TRBD1	-	CASSGGQHTDTQYF	TGTGCCAGTAGTGGGGGACAGCACACAGATACGCAGTATTTT
TRBV2	TRBJ1-1	TRBD1	-	CASSEGTGNTEAFF	TGTGCCAGCAGTGAAGGGACAGGTAACACTGAAGCTTTCTTT
TRBV5-1	TRBJ1-4	-	-	CASSPRQAEKLFF	TGCGCCAGCAGCCCGAGACAGGCTGAAAAACTGTTTTTT
TRBV28	TRBJ2-2	TRBD1	-	CAGSSGQGAIGELFF	TGTGCCGGATCCTCGGGACAGGGGGCGATCGGGGAGCTGTTTTTT
TRBV2	TRBJ1-1	-	once	CASMEEGSPEMNTEAFF	TGTGCCAGCATGGAGGAGGGATCTCCTGAAATGAACACTGAAGCTTTCTTT
TRBV28	TRBJ1-2	TRBD1	-	CASSIGQGIYGYTF	TGTGCCAGCAGTATAGGACAGGGAATTTATGGCTACACCTTC
TRBV5-4	TRBJ1-4	-	-	CASTRQGGEKLFF	TGTGCCAGCACCCGCCAGGGTGGTGAAAAACTGTTTTTT
TRBV5-6	TRBJ1-2	-	-	CASSSKRGGNYGYTF	TGTGCCAGCAGCTCAAAAAGGGGAGGTAACTATGGCTACACCTTC
TRBV29-1	TRBJ2-7	-	-	CSVELDSNYEQYF	TGCAGCGTTGAGCTGGACTCGAATTACGAGCAGTACTTC
TRBV3-1/TRBV3-2	TRBJ1-4	-	-	CASTTDSTNEKLFF	TGTGCCAGCACCACGGACAGTACTAATGAAAAACTGTTTTTT